The 6 T cell receptor beta chains given below trace back to one sample, sequenced in a study of blood T cell repertoires in COVID-19. Sequenced by immunoSEQ multiplex PCR; TCRdb stores in-frame clones only, minus some. The sample carries 200,000 to 250,000 clones, about 90% recorded once. Sequenced input: PBMCs or T cells enriched from blood (not recorded which). These receptors came from a woman between 50 and 59 years old with acute COVID-19.

The chain recombines TRBV7-3 with TRBJ2-1, with 12 bases identical to TRBD2. The CDR3 spans 17 residues. The germline gives CDR1 SGHTA, CDR2 FQGTGA. With V trimmed by 3 bases and J by 2 bases, 5 bases remained unmatched. The CDR3 here is CASSLRLAGVPYNEQFF. The CDR3 bases are TGTGCCAGCAGCTTGAGACTAGCGGGAGTACCCTACAATGAGCAGTTCTTC.

This chain connects TRBV3-1 (or the pseudogene TRBV3-2) to TRBJ2-7; TRBD2 matches at 9 bases. The germline gives CDR1 LGHDT, CDR2 YNNKEL (reference sequence). The CDR3 contains 17 residues. Unmatched junction bases numbered 13, after V lost 4 bases and J lost 3 bases. The CDR3 nucleotides read TGTGCCAGCAGCCCTCGACGGTGGACTAGCGAGGACTACGAGCAGTACTTC. It is translated as CASSPRRWTSEDYEQYF.

This chain joins TRBV18 and TRBJ2-3; D might be TRBD1 (6 bases). Germline V lookup: CDR1 KGHSH, CDR2 LQKENI. V lost 2 bases and J 3 bases, leaving 15 bases between the germline ends. The CDR3 has 16 residues. The CDR3 spells CASSPSGQGGTDTQYF. Here the CDR3 DNA reads TGTGCCAGCTCACCATCGGGACAAGGCGGGACAGATACGCAGTATTTT.

This clone has a single count. J is TRBJ1-1 and V is TRBV18, with 10 bases that match TRBD1. CDR1 and CDR2 (germline): KGHSH, LQKENI. Germline trimming cut 3 bases from V and 0 bases from J; bases unmatched to any gene: 13. The CDR3 runs 19 residues. CDR3 in amino acids: CASSPRQGASLQMNTEAFF. DNA of the CDR3: TGTGCCAGCTCACCGAGACAGGGGGCCTCTCTACAAATGAACACTGAAGCTTTCTTT.

The rearrangement links TRBV6-2 or TRBV6-3 to TRBJ2-3; no firm D call. Per germline, CDR1 MNHEY and CDR2 SVGEGT. This CDR3 has 15 residues. V lost 2 bases and J 0 bases, leaving 9 bases between the germline ends. CDR3 sequence: CASSYGAVSTDTQYF. The CDR3 DNA reads as TGTGCCAGCAGTTACGGCGCGGTCAGCACAGATACGCAGTATTTT.

The chain joins TRBV7-2 to TRBJ1-3, with a possible D match to TRBD1 (6 bases). V was trimmed by 2 bases and J by 8 bases, leaving 25 bases between them. This CDR3 region has 18 residues. Germline assignment: CDR1 SGHTA and CDR2 FQGNSA. The CDR3 nucleotides are TGTGCCAGCAGCTTAAATCCCCGCGGGGGCCTTTTTCCGGACACCATATATTTT. Encoded protein: CASSLNPRGGLFPDTIYF.